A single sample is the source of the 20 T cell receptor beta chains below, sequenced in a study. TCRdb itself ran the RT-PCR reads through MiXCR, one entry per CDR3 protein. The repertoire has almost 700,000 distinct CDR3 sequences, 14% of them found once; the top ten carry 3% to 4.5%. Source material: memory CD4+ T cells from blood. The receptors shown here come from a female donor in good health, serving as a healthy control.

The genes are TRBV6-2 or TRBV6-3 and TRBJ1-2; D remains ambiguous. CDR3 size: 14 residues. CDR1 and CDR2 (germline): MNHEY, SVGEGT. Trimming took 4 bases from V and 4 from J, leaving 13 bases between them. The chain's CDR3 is CASSSTASSYGYTF. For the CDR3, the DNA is TGTGCCAGCAGTTCTACAGCATCTTCCTATGGCTACACCTTC.

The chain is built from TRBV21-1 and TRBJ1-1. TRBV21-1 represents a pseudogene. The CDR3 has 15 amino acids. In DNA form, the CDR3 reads TGTGCCAGCAGCACAAGGAGAAGGTTGGTGACTGAAGCTTTCTTT. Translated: CASSTRRRLVTEAFF.

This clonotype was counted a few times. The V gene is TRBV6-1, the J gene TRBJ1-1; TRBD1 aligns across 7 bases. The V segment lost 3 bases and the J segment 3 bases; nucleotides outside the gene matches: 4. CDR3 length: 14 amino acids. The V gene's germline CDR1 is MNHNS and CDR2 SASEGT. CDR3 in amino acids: CASSEGTDYTEAFF. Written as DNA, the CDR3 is TGTGCCAGCAGTGAGGGGACAGATTACACTGAAGCTTTCTTT.

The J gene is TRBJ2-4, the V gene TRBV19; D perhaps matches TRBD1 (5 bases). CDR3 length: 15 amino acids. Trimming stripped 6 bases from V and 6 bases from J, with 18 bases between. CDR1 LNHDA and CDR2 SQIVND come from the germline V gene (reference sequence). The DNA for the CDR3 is TGTGCCAGTAGCCTGGCATCGCGTGACAGAAACATTCAGTACTTC. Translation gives CASSLASRDRNIQYF.

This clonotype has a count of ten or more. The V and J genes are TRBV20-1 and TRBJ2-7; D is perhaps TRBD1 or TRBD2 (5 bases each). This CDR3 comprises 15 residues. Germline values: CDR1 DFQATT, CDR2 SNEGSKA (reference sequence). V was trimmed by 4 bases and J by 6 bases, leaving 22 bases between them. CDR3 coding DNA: TGCAGTGCTACCTCCCCCTGGTTAGCGAGGGGCGAGCAGTACTTC. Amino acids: CSATSPWLARGEQYF.

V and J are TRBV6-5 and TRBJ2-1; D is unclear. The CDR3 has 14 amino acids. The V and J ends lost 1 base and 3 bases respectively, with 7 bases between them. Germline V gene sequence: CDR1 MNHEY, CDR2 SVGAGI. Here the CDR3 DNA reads TGTGCCAGCAGTTACTATGGGGACTACAATGAGCAGTTCTTC. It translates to CASSYYGDYNEQFF.

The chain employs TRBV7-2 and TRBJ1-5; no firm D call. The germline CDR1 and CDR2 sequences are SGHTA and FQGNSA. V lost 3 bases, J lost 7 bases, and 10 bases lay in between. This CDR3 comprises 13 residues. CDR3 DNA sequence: TGTGCCAGCAGCTTCGAGAAATTGCAGCCCCAGCATTTT. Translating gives CASSFEKLQPQHF. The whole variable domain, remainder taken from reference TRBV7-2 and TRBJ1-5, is GAGVSQSPSNKVTEKGKDVELRCDPISGHTALYWYRQSLGQGLEFLIYFQGNSAPDKSGLPSDRFSAERTGGSVSTLTIQRTQQEDSAVYLCASSFEKLQPQHFGDGTRLSIL.

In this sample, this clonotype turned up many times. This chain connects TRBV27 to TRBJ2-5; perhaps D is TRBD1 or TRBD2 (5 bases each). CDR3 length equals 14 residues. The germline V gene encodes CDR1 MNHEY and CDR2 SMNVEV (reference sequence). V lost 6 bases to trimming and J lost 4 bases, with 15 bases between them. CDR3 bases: TGTGCCAGCAGACTCCAATGGGACCGAGAGACCCAGTACTTC. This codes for CASRLQWDRETQYF.

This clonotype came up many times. This chain's CDR3 is CASSQLGVNHQPQHF. The CDR3 DNA sequence: TGTGCCAGCAGCCAACTTGGGGTCAACCATCAGCCCCAGCATTTT. This sequence joins TRBV12-3 or TRBV12-4 and TRBJ1-5; D ambiguous. This CDR3 comprises 15 residues. The ends were cut back, 6 bases at V and 5 bases at J, with 17 bases in the middle.

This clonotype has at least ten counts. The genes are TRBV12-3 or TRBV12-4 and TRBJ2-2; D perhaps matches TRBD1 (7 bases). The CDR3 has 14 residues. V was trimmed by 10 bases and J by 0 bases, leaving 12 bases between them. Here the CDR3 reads CATQGGANTGELFF. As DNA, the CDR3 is TGTGCCACCCAGGGGGGAGCGAACACCGGGGAGCTGTTTTTT.

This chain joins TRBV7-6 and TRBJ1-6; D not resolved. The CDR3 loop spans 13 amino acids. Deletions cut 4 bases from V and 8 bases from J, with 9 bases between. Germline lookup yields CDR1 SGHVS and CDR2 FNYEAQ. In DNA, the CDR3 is TGTGCCAGCAGCTACAGCCTTGATTCACCCCTCCACTTT. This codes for CASSYSLDSPLHF.

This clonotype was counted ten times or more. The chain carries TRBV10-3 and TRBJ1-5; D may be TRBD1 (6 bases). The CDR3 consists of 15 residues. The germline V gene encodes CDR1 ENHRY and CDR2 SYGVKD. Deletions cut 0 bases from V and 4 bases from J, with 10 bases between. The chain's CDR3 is CAISESGGQNQPQHF. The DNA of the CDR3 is TGTGCCATCAGTGAGTCTGGGGGGCAGAATCAGCCCCAGCATTTT.

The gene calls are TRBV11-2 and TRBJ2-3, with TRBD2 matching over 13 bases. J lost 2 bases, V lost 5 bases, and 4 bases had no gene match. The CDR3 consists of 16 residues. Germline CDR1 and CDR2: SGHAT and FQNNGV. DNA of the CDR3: TGTGCCAGCAGCATACTAGCGGGAGGGCCCACAGATACGCAGTATTTT. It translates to CASSILAGGPTDTQYF.

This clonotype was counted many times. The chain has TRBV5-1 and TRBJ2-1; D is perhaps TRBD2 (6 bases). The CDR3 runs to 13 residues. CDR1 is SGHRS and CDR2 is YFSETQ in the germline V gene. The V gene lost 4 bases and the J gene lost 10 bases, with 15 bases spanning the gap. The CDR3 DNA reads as TGCGCCAGCAGCCCGACTAGTGTCTTGGAGCAGTTCTTC. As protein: CASSPTSVLEQFF.

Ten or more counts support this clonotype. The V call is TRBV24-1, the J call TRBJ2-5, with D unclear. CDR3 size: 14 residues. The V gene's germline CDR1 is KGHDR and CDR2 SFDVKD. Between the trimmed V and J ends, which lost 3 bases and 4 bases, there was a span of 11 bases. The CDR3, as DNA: TGTGCCACCAGTGATCACACCACTACAGAGACCCAGTACTTC. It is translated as CATSDHTTTETQYF.

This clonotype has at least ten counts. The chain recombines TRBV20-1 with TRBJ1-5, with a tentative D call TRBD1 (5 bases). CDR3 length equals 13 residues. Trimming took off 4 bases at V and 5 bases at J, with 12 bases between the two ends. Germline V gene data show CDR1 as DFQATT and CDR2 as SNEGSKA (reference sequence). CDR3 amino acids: CSAIPQADQPQHF. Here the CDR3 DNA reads TGCAGTGCTATCCCACAGGCCGATCAGCCCCAGCATTTT.

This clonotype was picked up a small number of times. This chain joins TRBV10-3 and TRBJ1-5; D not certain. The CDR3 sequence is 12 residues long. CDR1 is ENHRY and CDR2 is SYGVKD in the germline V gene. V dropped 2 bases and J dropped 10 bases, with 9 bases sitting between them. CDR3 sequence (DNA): TGTGCCATCAGTGAGGTTCAGGAACCCCAGCATTTT. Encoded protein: CAISEVQEPQHF.

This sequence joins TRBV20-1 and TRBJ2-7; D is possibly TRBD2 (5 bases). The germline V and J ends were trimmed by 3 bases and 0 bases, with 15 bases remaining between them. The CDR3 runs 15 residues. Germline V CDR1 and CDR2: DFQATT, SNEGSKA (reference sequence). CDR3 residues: CSASVSGRSSYEQYF. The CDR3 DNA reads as TGCAGTGCTAGTGTTTCGGGGAGAAGCTCCTACGAGCAGTACTTC.

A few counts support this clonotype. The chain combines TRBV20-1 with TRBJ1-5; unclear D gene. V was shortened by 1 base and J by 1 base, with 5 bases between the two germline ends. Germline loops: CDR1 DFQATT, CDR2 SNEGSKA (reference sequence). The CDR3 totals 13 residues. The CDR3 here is CSARAGSNQPQHF. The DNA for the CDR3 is TGCAGTGCTAGAGCGGGAAGCAATCAGCCCCAGCATTTT.

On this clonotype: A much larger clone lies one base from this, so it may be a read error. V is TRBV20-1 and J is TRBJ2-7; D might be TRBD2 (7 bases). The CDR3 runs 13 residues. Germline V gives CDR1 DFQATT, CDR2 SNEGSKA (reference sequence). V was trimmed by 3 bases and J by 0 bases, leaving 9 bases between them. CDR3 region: CSASRGGSYEQYF. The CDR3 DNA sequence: TGCAGTGCTAGTAGGGGGGGCTCCTACGAGCAGTACTTC.